This TCR beta chain came from a study of OX40 agonist ivuxolimab in advanced cancers. For the study at large: Ivuxolimab is a fully human IgG2 antibody that activates OX40 (CD134).

Clones were sequenced by immunoSEQ multiplex PCR, and TCRdb holds only the in-frame ones, with some missing. The sample gives tens of thousands of clones, 70% to 85% of which show up once; 0.35% to 0.45% is in the top ten. This clone turned up a few times. V was clipped by 5 bases and J by 7 bases; unmatched bases: 12. The CDR3 loop spans 16 amino acids. Germline V gene sequence: CDR1 LNHDA, CDR2 SQIVND (reference sequence). V is TRBV19 and J is TRBJ2-1; 9 bases fit TRBD1. Sequences were derived from CD4+ or CD8+ T cells sorted from blood, sampled in a trial of the OX40 agonist ivuxolimab. The receptor comes from an adult with an advanced solid tumor such as melanoma, head and neck, liver or kidney cancer. The DNA for the CDR3 is TGTGCCAGTAGTCGGACAGGGGCTGGTGAGTGGAATGAGCAGTTCTTC. Protein sequence: CASSRTGAGEWNEQFF.